One sample yielded the 6 T cell receptor beta chains listed below, sequenced in a study of siplizumab effects on memory and regulatory T cells. Measured with immunoSEQ multiplex PCR; TCRdb has only the in-frame clones, and not every one. The sample has about 100,000 clones, about 95% seen once. Source material: non-Treg CD4+ T cells sorted from blood. The origin of the receptors is a human donor in good health.

With respect to this clone: The junction differs from germline at one of its ends, possibly a read error. The gene calls are TRBV7-7 and TRBJ2-7; the match to TRBD2 covers 13 bases. CDR1 and CDR2 from the germline V gene are SSHAT and FNYEAQ (reference sequence). The CDR3 sequence is 15 residues long. The CDR3 DNA follows: TGTGCTAGCAGCACCGGACTAGCGGGAGCCGACGAGCAGTACTTC. This encodes CASSTGLAGADEQYF.

The chain carries TRBV27 and TRBJ1-6, with D hard to call. The germline CDR1 and CDR2 sequences are MNHEY and SMNVEV (reference sequence). Between the trimmed V and J ends, which lost 3 bases and 8 bases, there was a span of 11 bases. This CDR3 is built from 14 residues. The CDR3 here is CASSFSWEDSPLHF. The CDR3 DNA follows: TGTGCCAGCAGTTTCTCCTGGGAGGATTCACCCCTCCACTTT.

The J gene is TRBJ2-7, the V gene TRBV5-1, with 10 nucleotides matching TRBD2. Germline assignment: CDR1 SGHRS and CDR2 YFSETQ. The V gene end was trimmed by 3 bases and the J gene end by 4 bases; junction bases not matched to a gene: 7. The CDR3 extends over 15 amino acids. The DNA of the CDR3 is TGCGCCAGCAGCTGGGGACTAGCGAGAATTTACGAGCAGTACTTC. Translation: CASSWGLARIYEQYF.

Only one count was recorded for this clone. The V gene is TRBV28, the J gene TRBJ1-5; D remains unclear. The length of the CDR3 is 13 residues. V was pared by 5 bases and J by 7 bases, with 12 bases between. Germline values: CDR1 MDHEN, CDR2 SYDVKM. The chain's CDR3 is CASSAPPRQPQHF. The CDR3 DNA follows: TGTGCCAGCAGTGCTCCTCCGAGGCAGCCCCAGCATTTT.

The chain uses TRBV12-5 and TRBJ1-5, with unresolved D. This CDR3 is built from 14 residues. The germline CDR1 and CDR2 sequences are LGHNT and FRNRAP. Trimming left V 5 bases short and J 1 base short, with 9 bases between. CDR3 loop: CASGRTSSNQPQHF. The CDR3 region has the DNA TGTGCTAGTGGTCGCACATCAAGCAATCAGCCCCAGCATTTT.

The chain combines TRBV5-1 with TRBJ2-7; 9 bases line up with TRBD1. J gave up 1 base and V 4 bases, and 9 bases lay outside the gene matches. Germline V gene data show CDR1 as SGHRS and CDR2 as YFSETQ. This CDR3 has 16 residues. The CDR3 DNA reads as TGCGCCAGCAGCGTAGAATACAGGGGGCGATCCTACGAGCAGTACTTC. The encoded protein is CASSVEYRGRSYEQYF.